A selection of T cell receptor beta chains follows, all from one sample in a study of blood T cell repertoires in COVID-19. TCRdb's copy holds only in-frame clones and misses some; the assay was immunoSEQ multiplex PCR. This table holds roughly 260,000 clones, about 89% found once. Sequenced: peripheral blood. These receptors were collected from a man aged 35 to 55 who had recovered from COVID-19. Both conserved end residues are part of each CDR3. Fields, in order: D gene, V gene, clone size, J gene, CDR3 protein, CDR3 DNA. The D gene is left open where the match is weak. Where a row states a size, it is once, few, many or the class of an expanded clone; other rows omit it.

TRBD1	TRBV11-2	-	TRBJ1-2	CASSSGTGGSRYGYTF	TGTGCCAGCAGCTCCGGGACAGGGGGTTCGAGGTATGGCTACACCTTC
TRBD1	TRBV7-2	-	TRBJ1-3	CASSHRGKSSGNTIYF	TGTGCCAGCAGCCACAGGGGCAAAAGCTCTGGAAACACCATATATTTT
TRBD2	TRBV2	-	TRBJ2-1	CATTLPSGLVYNEQFF	TGTGCCACCACGCTCCCCTCGGGACTAGTTTACAATGAGCAGTTCTTC
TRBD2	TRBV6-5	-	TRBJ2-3	CASRAGVGDTQYF	TGTGCCAGCAGGGCGGGAGTGGGGGATACGCAGTATTTT
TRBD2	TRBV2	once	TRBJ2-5	CASSVGLQETQYF	TGTGCCAGCAGTGTGGGACTACAAGAGACCCAGTACTTC
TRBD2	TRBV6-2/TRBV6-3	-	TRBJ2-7	CASSKSGSSYEQYF	TGTGCCAGCAGTAAAAGCGGGAGCTCCTACGAGCAGTACTTC
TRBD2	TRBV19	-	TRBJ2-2	CASMREGLGTGELFF	TGTGCCAGTATGCGGGAGGGCCTGGGGACCGGGGAGCTGTTTTTT
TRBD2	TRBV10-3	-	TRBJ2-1	CAIRSTLAGGPNEQFF	TGTGCCATCAGATCCACACTAGCGGGGGGGCCCAATGAGCAGTTCTTC
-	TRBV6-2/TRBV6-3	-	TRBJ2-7	CASSYGAAYEQYF	TGTGCCAGCAGTTACGGGGCAGCTTACGAGCAGTACTTC
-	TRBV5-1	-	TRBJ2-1	CASSLPGSSYNEQFF	TGCGCCAGCAGCTTGCCGGGGAGCTCCTACAATGAGCAGTTCTTC
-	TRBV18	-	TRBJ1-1	CASSPPTGMNTEAFF	TGTGCCAGCTCACCACCGACAGGTATGAACACTGAAGCTTTCTTT
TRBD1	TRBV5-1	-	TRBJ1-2	CASSSGTGGDGYTF	TGCGCCAGCAGCTCCGGGACAGGGGGTGATGGCTACACCTTC
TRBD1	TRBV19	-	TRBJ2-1	CASSPRRGFSNEQFF	TGTGCCAGTAGTCCGCGCAGGGGGTTTTCTAATGAGCAGTTCTTC
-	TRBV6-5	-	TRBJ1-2	CASSYEGDGYTF	TGTGCCAGCAGTTACGAAGGGGATGGCTACACCTTC
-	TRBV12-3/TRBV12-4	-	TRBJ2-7	CASSFAQGSEQYF	TGTGCCAGCAGTTTTGCGCAGGGATCCGAGCAGTACTTC
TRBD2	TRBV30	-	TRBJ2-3	CAWSGTSGRRGTQYF	TGTGCCTGGAGTGGGACTAGCGGGAGGCGAGGTACGCAGTATTTT
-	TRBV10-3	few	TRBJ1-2	CAISPGDYGYTF	TGTGCCATCAGCCCAGGCGACTATGGCTACACCTTC
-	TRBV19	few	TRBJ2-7	CASSKVVAGQGPLGEQYF	TGTGCCAGTAGTAAAGTGGTAGCGGGACAGGGACCCTTAGGCGAGCAGTACTTC
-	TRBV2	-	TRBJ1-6	CASSDQGSGTGSPLHF	TGTGCCAGCAGTGATCAAGGGTCAGGGACTGGGTCACCCCTCCACTTT
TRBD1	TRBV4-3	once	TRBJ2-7	CASSRAGTGGYEQYF	TGCGCCAGCAGCCGGGCCGGGACAGGAGGCTACGAGCAGTACTTC
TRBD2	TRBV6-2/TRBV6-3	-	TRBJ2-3	CASSVAGNFIDTQYF	TGTGCCAGCAGTGTAGCGGGAAATTTCATAGATACGCAGTATTTT
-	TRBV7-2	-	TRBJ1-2	CASSLYGAGSRGYTF	TGTGCCAGCAGCTTATATGGGGCAGGCAGTCGTGGCTACACCTTC
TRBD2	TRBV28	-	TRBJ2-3	CASRPGLAGGDTQYF	TGTGCCAGCAGGCCGGGACTAGCGGGAGGAGATACGCAGTATTTT
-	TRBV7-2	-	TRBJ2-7	CASSFQGGNYEQYF	TGTGCCAGCAGCTTCCAGGGGGGCAACTACGAGCAGTACTTC
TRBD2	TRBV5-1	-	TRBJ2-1	CASSLDGRGGYNEQFF	TGCGCCAGCAGCTTGGACGGGCGGGGGGGCTACAATGAGCAGTTCTTC
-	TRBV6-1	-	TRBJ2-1	CASSEGVTVNNEQFF	TGTGCCAGCAGTGAAGGGGTGACAGTAAACAATGAGCAGTTCTTC
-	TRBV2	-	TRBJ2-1	CASSGRLGEQFF	TGTGCCAGCAGTGGGCGGCTTGGTGAGCAGTTCTTC
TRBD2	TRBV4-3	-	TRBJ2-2	CASSQVGKTSGGAFAGELFF	TGCGCCAGCAGCCAAGTGGGGAAAACTAGCGGGGGGGCCTTCGCCGGGGAGCTGTTTTTT
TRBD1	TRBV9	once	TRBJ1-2	CASLGQGASGYGYTF	TGTGCCAGCCTTGGGCAGGGGGCGTCTGGCTATGGCTACACCTTC
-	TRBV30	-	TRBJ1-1	CAWSVSLMNTEAFF	TGTGCCTGGAGTGTTAGCCTAATGAACACTGAAGCTTTCTTT
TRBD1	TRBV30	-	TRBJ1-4	CAWRRDRSSTNEKLFF	TGTGCCTGGAGAAGGGACAGGAGTTCAACTAATGAAAAACTGTTTTTT
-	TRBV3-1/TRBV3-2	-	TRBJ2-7	CASSHRGGSYEQYF	TGTGCCAGCAGCCACCGGGGAGGCTCCTACGAGCAGTACTTC
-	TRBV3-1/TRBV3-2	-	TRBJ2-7	CASTLAGGSGGYEQYF	TGTGCCAGCACCCTCGCAGGGGGGAGCGGGGGCTACGAGCAGTACTTC
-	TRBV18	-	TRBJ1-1	CASSPAENTEAFF	TGTGCCAGCTCACCAGCGGAAAACACTGAAGCTTTCTTT
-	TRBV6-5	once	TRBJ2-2	CASSSWSLTGELFF	TGTGCCAGCAGTTCCTGGAGCCTAACCGGGGAGCTGTTTTTT
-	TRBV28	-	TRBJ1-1	CASSLLGFPEAFF	TGTGCCAGCAGTTTGTTGGGCTTTCCGGAAGCTTTCTTT
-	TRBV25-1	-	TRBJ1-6	CASSESIGQNSPLHF	TGTGCCAGCAGTGAATCTATCGGACAGAATTCACCCCTCCACTTT
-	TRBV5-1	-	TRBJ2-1	CASSVTNPTSNEQFF	TGCGCCAGCAGCGTCACCAACCCAACTAGCAATGAGCAGTTCTTC
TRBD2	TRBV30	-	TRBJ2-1	CAWSGQTWTSGSLDNEQFF	TGTGCCTGGAGTGGCCAGACCTGGACTAGCGGGAGCTTGGACAATGAGCAGTTCTTC
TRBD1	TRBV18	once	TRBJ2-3	CASSPRDRGTDTQYF	TGTGCCAGCTCACCCCGGGACAGGGGCACAGATACGCAGTATTTT
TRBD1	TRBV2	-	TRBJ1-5	CASSERTGAMRPQHF	TGTGCCAGCAGTGAGCGCACAGGGGCAATGCGGCCCCAGCATTTT
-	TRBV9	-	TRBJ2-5	CASSAGETQYF	TGTGCCAGCAGCGCCGGGGAGACCCAGTACTTC
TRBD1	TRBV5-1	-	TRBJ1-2	CASSADRVYGYTF	TGCGCCAGCAGCGCGGACAGGGTCTATGGCTACACCTTC
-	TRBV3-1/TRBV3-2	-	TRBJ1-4	CASSQAAGTGEKLFF	TGTGCCAGCAGCCAAGCAGCGGGGACGGGGGAAAAACTGTTTTTT
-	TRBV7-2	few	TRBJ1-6	CASSLGGGAYNSPLHF	TGTGCCAGCAGCTTAGGAGGAGGGGCCTATAATTCACCCCTCCACTTT
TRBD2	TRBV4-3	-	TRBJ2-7	CASSQDSSGVYEQYF	TGCGCCAGCAGCCAAGATTCTAGCGGAGTTTACGAGCAGTACTTC
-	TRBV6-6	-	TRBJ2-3	CASSYSLEGDTQYF	TGTGCCAGCAGTTACTCCCTAGAGGGAGATACGCAGTATTTT
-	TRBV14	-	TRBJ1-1	CASSQEWQNTEAFF	TGTGCCAGCAGCCAAGAGTGGCAGAACACTGAAGCTTTCTTT
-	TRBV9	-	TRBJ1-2	CASSPSGLGQTNYGYTF	TGTGCCAGCAGCCCCAGTGGGTTGGGACAAACTAACTATGGCTACACCTTC
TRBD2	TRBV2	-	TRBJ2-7	CASPPSGIVSYGEQYF	TGTGCCAGCCCGCCTAGCGGGATAGTTTCCTATGGCGAGCAGTACTTC